The present entry profiles one T cell receptor (beta chain) with its context. Antigen specificity is unknown. The junction departs from the called germline gene at one end, perhaps through a read error. Regarding time point: newly diagnosed GD, antithyroid drugs for less than 3 months. The TCR library was prepared using RNA isolated from PBMCs. The data are from a study of regulatory T cells in long-lasting Graves disease. Study-level results: Having few samples may have compromised the accuracy.

In building TCR beta libraries, iRepertoire HTBI primers were used together with Arm-PCR of CDR3 regions. Each CDR3 protein is one row after TCRdb ran MiXCR on the multiplex PCR reads. The repertoire holds just over 600,000 distinct CDR3 sequences, roughly 15% seen once, with 18% in the top ten. This sample also appeared in a second study, on T cells in Graves' hyperthyroidism and ophthalmopathy. That publication notes: In the first-round RT-PCR of the TCR CDR3, the HTBI primer set was used.

This TCR came from a woman in her twenties or thirties with Graves disease. Source: peripheral blood mononuclear cells (PBMCs), taken at new diagnosis, from a patient treated with antithyroid drugs.

The CDR3 DNA reads as TGCAACGTTGAGGTGACAAAAGAACCGTTCTTC. Protein: CNVEVTKEPFF. The gene calls are TRBV29-1 and TRBJ2-4; no clear D gene. Per germline, CDR1 SQVTM and CDR2 ANQGSEA. The length of the CDR3 is 11 residues.